Listed below are T cell receptor beta chains from one sample, sequenced in a study of blood T cells in healthy people across ages. One entry per CDR3 protein, called by TCRdb with MiXCR from the 5' RACE reads. Among 600,000 to 800,000 distinct CDR3 sequences, 20% to 25% were seen once, and the ten largest hold roughly 3.6%. Sequencing input: blood. All receptors come from a man aged 65-85 years in good health. CDR3s include the opening cysteine and the closing phenylalanine or tryptophan. A D gene is named only where the DNA matches it firmly. The size field is filled for only some rows; it gives once, few, many or a size class.

D	V	J	size	DNA	CDR3
TRBD1	TRBV3-1	TRBJ1-6	.	TGTGCCAGCAGCCAAGATTGGGGACAGGGGCTGTCACCCCTCCACTTT	CASSQDWGQGLSPLHF
TRBD2	TRBV5-1	TRBJ2-5	few	TGCGCCAGCAGCGCTGGACTAGCGGAAGGGGAGACCCAGTGCTTC	CASSAGLAEGETQCF
TRBD1	TRBV12-3/TRBV12-4	TRBJ2-2	.	TGTGCCAGCAGTTTAATACAGGGGTACACCGGGGAGCTGTTTTTT	CASSLIQGYTGELFF
.	TRBV9	TRBJ1-5	.	TGTGCCAGCAGCCCCCGGTACTCCCCTGGGGATCAGCCCCAGCATTTT	CASSPRYSPGDQPQHF
.	TRBV20-1	TRBJ2-4	.	TGCAGTGCGACGGCCGGGGTAGCCAAAAACATTCAGTACTTC	CSATAGVAKNIQYF
.	TRBV6-6	TRBJ1-4	.	TGTGCCAGCAGTTTGTCAGGGGTGGGAAGGCTGTTTTTT	CASSLSGVGRLFF
TRBD2	TRBV24-1	TRBJ2-3	few	TGTGCCACCAGTGCCAAATCTGTTGGACTAGCGGGAAGCACAGATACGCAGTATTTT	CATSAKSVGLAGSTDTQYF
.	TRBV12-3/TRBV12-4	TRBJ1-1	few	TGTGCCAGCAGTTTCCTATCCACTGAAGCTTTCTTT	CASSFLSTEAFF
.	TRBV20-1	TRBJ2-5	once	TGCAGTGCTAGAGATCTATCGGGGCAAGAGACCCAGTACTTC	CSARDLSGQETQYF
TRBD1	TRBV24-1	TRBJ2-1	few	TGTGCCACCAGTTTCACAAAAAAGGGGACAGGGGATAGCTCCTACAATGAGCAGTTCTTC	CATSFTKKGTGDSSYNEQFF
TRBD2	TRBV5-1	TRBJ2-3	few	TGCGCCAGCAGCTTAGAAGCGGGAGGGCGCACAGATACGCAGTATTTT	CASSLEAGGRTDTQYF
.	TRBV6-5	TRBJ2-3	few	TGTGCCAGCAGAAGAGAGTTGACAGATACGCAGTATTTT	CASRRELTDTQYF
.	TRBV7-2	TRBJ2-2	.	TGTGCCAGTAAAGCACGCGGGAACACCGGGGAGCTGTTTTTT	CASKARGNTGELFF
.	TRBV20-1	TRBJ1-4	.	TGCAGTGCTAGAGATCCTAGTGGGAGGACACCTCATAATGAAAAACTGTTTTTT	CSARDPSGRTPHNEKLFF
TRBD1	TRBV12-3/TRBV12-4	TRBJ1-5	many	TGTGCCAGCAGAGTGACAGGGGCGGGCAATCAGCCCCAGCATTTT	CASRVTGAGNQPQHF
TRBD2	TRBV20-1	TRBJ2-7	.	TGCAGTGCGCCTCCTCCGACTAGCGGGAGAGTGGAGCAGTACTTC	CSAPPPTSGRVEQYF
TRBD1	TRBV5-1	TRBJ2-1	few	TGCGCCAGCAGCTTGGGGGGGACAGGGGTGGAAGAGCAGTTCTTC	CASSLGGTGVEEQFF
TRBD2	TRBV7-3	TRBJ2-3	.	TGTGCCAGCAGCTTTAGCGGGGCTAGCACAGATACGCAGTATTTT	CASSFSGASTDTQYF
TRBD2	TRBV28	TRBJ2-5	.	TGTGCCAGCAGTGCTAGCGGGAGGGCCCAAGAGACCCAGTACTTC	CASSASGRAQETQYF
.	TRBV10-3	TRBJ1-6	many	TGTGCCATCCGGGGTGAGAGCTCCTATAATTCACCCCTCCACTTT	CAIRGESSYNSPLHF
.	TRBV28	TRBJ1-1	few	TGTGCCAGCAGTTTACAGGGGACCATGAACACTGAAGCTTTCTTT	CASSLQGTMNTEAFF
TRBD2	TRBV5-1	TRBJ2-1	.	TGCGCCAGCAGGCCAGCGGGAGGTGATGAGCAGTTCTTC	CASRPAGGDEQFF
TRBD1	TRBV5-1	TRBJ2-5	once	TGCGCCAGCAGCTTGGAACAACAGGGGGAGACCCTGTACTTC	CASSLEQQGETLYF
.	TRBV4-3	TRBJ2-1	few	TGCGCCAGCAGCCAAGTTGGGGCAGGGGGGAGCTCCTACAATGAGCAGTTCTTC	CASSQVGAGGSSYNEQFF
TRBD1	TRBV27	TRBJ2-7	.	TGTGCCAGCAGTCCGGACCCGGGACAGGGTAGCTCCTACGAGCAGTACTTC	CASSPDPGQGSSYEQYF
.	TRBV12-3/TRBV12-4	TRBJ1-5	.	TGTGCCAGCAGTTTCCAGGGTAAGCAGCCCCAGCATTTT	CASSFQGKQPQHF
.	TRBV5-1	TRBJ1-6	few	TGCGCCAGCAGCTTGCTAACAGGAGATTCACCCCTCCACTTT	CASSLLTGDSPLHF
TRBD1	TRBV12-3/TRBV12-4	TRBJ1-2	.	TGTGCCAGCAGTTCCCTGGACAGGGGCCATGGCTACACCTTC	CASSSLDRGHGYTF
TRBD2	TRBV20-1	TRBJ2-7	.	TGCAGTGCTAGAGAAGCGGGAGGGCCGCACGAGCAGTACTTC	CSAREAGGPHEQYF
TRBD2	TRBV20-1	TRBJ2-1	.	TGCAGTGCCGTGGGTAGCGGGAGTTGGAATGAGCAGTTCTTC	CSAVGSGSWNEQFF
TRBD2	TRBV20-1	TRBJ2-2	few	TGCAGTGCTAGAATAGCGGGGGGGAGTGGGGAGCTGTTTTTT	CSARIAGGSGELFF
TRBD1	TRBV28	TRBJ2-1	few	TGTGCCAGCGGAGGACAGGGTCGGAATGAGCAGTTCTTC	CASGGQGRNEQFF
TRBD1	TRBV20-1	TRBJ1-2	few	TGCAGTGCGGCCCGGGACAGTAACTATGGCTACACCTTC	CSAARDSNYGYTF
TRBD2	TRBV27	TRBJ2-7	many	TGTGCCAGCAGTCCTAGCGGGAGGGGCGAGCAGTACTTC	CASSPSGRGEQYF
.	TRBV9	TRBJ2-7	many	TGTGCCAGCGGGGGAGGCTCCTACGAGCAGTACTTC	CASGGGSYEQYF
.	TRBV28	TRBJ2-3	few	TGTGCCAGCATGACTAGCACAGATACGCAGTATTTT	CASMTSTDTQYF
TRBD2	TRBV20-1	TRBJ2-7	many	TGCAGTGCTAGGACTAGCGGTGACTACGAGCAGTACTTC	CSARTSGDYEQYF
TRBD2	TRBV20-1	TRBJ2-1	.	TGCAGTGCTAGCACTAGCGGGGACCCTATGGATGAGCAGTTCTTC	CSASTSGDPMDEQFF
TRBD2	TRBV7-3	TRBJ2-3	.	TGTGCCAGCACTCCTAGCGGGAGCTCGGCAGATACGCAGTATTTT	CASTPSGSSADTQYF
.	TRBV24-1	TRBJ1-3	.	TGTGCCACCACCCCGAGAGGCAGCAATCCCTCTGGAAACACCATATATTTT	CATTPRGSNPSGNTIYF
.	TRBV5-1	TRBJ2-7	.	TGCGCCAGCAGCTTCCGGGCTTCGGAGCCCGTTTTACTGCAGTCCTTC	CASSFRASEPVLLQSF
TRBD1	TRBV7-9	TRBJ1-6	.	TGTGCCAGCAGCCCTAACTCAGGGGGCTCACCCCTCCACTTT	CASSPNSGGSPLHF
.	TRBV4-1	TRBJ2-7	few	TGCGCCAGCAGCCAAGATTTGGGGGCCGGGTACGAGCAGTACTTC	CASSQDLGAGYEQYF
TRBD1	TRBV29-1	TRBJ2-5	.	TGCAGCGTTGATGGGACAGCAGAGACCCAGTACTTC	CSVDGTAETQYF
TRBD1	TRBV7-7	TRBJ2-2	.	TGTGCTAGCAGCGGCACGACAGGGGGCGGGGAGCTGTTTTTT	CASSGTTGGGELFF
.	TRBV20-1	TRBJ2-1	few	TGCAGTGCCCTTCGGCGGGGATACGACAATGAGCAGTTCTTC	CSALRRGYDNEQFF
.	TRBV20-1	TRBJ2-2	.	TGCAGTGCCTCAAGGGGATGGGACGGGGAGCTGTTTTTT	CSASRGWDGELFF
.	TRBV14	TRBJ2-3	few	TGTGCCAGCAGCCATGACTCTAGCACAGATACGCAGTATTTT	CASSHDSSTDTQYF
.	TRBV5-1	TRBJ2-6	many	TGCGCCAGCAGCTCTAACTCTGGGGCCAACGTCCTGACTTTC	CASSSNSGANVLTF
.	TRBV7-9	TRBJ2-1	few	TGTGCCAGCAGCCCACAGAGGGAGACCCACAATGAGCAGTTCTTC	CASSPQRETHNEQFF
TRBD2	TRBV12-3/TRBV12-4	TRBJ2-1	few	TGTGCCAGCAGTACCCTAGCGGGAGGTCTCAATGAGCAGTTCTTC	CASSTLAGGLNEQFF